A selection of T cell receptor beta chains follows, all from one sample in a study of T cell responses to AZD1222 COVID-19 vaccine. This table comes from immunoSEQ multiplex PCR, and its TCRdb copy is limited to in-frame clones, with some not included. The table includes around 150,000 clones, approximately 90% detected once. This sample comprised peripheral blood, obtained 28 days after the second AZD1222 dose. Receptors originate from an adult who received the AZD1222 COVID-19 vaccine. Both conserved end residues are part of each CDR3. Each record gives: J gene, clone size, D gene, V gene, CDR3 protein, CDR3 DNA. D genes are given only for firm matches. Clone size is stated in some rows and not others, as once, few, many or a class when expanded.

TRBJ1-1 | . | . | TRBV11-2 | CASSITRGNTEAFF | TGTGCCAGCAGCATAACTCGGGGGAACACTGAAGCTTTCTTT
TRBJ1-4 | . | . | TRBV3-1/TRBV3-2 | CASSQKTGTAATNEKLFF | TGTGCCAGCAGCCAGAAGACTGGGACGGCTGCAACTAATGAAAAACTGTTTTTT
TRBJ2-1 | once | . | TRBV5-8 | CASSLGVSGIGNEQFF | TGTGCCAGCAGCTTGGGGGTTAGCGGTATAGGCAATGAGCAGTTCTTC
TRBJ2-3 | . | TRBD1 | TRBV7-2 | CASSSGQGGVTDTQYF | TGTGCCAGCAGCTCGGGACAGGGAGGGGTCACAGATACGCAGTATTTT
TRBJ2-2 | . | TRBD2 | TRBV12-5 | CASGPSGRIAGELFF | TGTGCTAGTGGCCCTAGCGGGAGGATTGCCGGGGAGCTGTTTTTT
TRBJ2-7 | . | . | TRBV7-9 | CASSLEVVHEQYF | TGTGCCAGCAGCTTAGAGGTCGTCCACGAGCAGTACTTC
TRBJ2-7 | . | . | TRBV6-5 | CALRNPRPSTYEQYF | TGTGCCCTCCGCAATCCACGACCTTCCACCTACGAGCAGTACTTC
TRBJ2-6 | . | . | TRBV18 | CASSPLDSSSGANVLTF | TGTGCCAGCTCACCTCTGGACTCAAGCTCTGGGGCCAACGTCCTGACTTTC
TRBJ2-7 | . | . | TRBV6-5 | CASSHREAYEQYF | TGTGCCAGCAGCCACAGGGAGGCCTACGAGCAGTACTTC
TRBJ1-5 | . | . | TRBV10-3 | CAISESGREGQPQHF | TGTGCCATCAGTGAGTCGGGCAGGGAGGGTCAGCCCCAGCATTTT
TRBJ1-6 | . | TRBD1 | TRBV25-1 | CASSGGTGLSPLHF | TGTGCCAGCAGTGGAGGGACAGGGCTTTCACCCCTCCACTTT
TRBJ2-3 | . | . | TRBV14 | CASSQMGTSTDTQYF | TGTGCCAGCAGCCAAATGGGGACTAGCACAGATACGCAGTATTTT
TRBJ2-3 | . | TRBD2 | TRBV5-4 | CASSLRTSGNLDTQYF | TGTGCCAGCAGCCTACGGACTAGCGGGAACCTAGATACGCAGTATTTT
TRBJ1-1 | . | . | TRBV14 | CASSPWGGANTEAFF | TGTGCCAGCAGCCCCTGGGGTGGAGCGAACACTGAAGCTTTCTTT
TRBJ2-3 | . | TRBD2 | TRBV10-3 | CAISESPTSGRTDTQYF | TGTGCCATCAGTGAGTCTCCCACTAGCGGGAGGACAGATACGCAGTATTTT
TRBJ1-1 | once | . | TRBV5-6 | CASSVRHPMNTEAFF | TGTGCCAGCAGCGTCCGCCACCCCATGAACACTGAAGCTTTCTTT
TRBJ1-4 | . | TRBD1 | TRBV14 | CASSQGDRVVEKLFF | TGTGCCAGCAGCCAAGGGGACAGGGTAGTTGAAAAACTGTTTTTT
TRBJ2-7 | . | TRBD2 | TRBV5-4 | CASSVEGLAGLRNEQYF | TGTGCCAGCAGCGTGGAGGGGCTAGCGGGACTGAGGAACGAGCAGTACTTC
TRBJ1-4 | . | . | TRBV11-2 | CASSLVVNEKLFF | TGTGCCAGCAGCTTAGTGGTGAATGAAAAACTGTTTTTT
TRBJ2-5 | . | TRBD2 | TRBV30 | CAWSGTSGGETQYF | TGTGCCTGGAGTGGTACTAGCGGGGGGGAGACCCAGTACTTC
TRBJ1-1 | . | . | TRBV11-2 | CASSLTLGPPGTEAFF | TGTGCCAGCAGCTTAACGCTCGGACCCCCCGGCACTGAAGCTTTCTTT
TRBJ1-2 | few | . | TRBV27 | CASSRGRDYGYTF | TGTGCCAGTAGTCGGGGAAGGGACTATGGCTACACCTTC
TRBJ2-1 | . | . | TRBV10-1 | CASRTGPMDNEQFF | TGCGCCAGCCGAACCGGACCTATGGACAATGAGCAGTTCTTC
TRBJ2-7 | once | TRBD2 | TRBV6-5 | CASSLLAGPPLNEQYF | TGTGCCAGCAGTTTACTAGCGGGACCTCCCCTCAACGAGCAGTACTTC
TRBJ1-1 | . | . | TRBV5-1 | CASSLIGPGREAFF | TGCGCCAGCAGCTTGATCGGCCCCGGGCGAGAAGCTTTCTTT
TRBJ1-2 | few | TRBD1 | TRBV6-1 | CASSESSTGQHYGYTF | TGTGCCAGCAGTGAAAGTAGTACGGGACAGCACTATGGCTACACCTTC
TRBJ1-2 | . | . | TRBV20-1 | CSAREGYGYTF | TGCAGTGCTAGGGAAGGATATGGCTACACCTTC
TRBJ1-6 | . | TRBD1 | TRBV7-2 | CASSAIQGASSPLHF | TGTGCCAGCAGCGCGATACAGGGGGCATCTTCACCCCTCCACTTT
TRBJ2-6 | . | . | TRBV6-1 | CASSERDVSSGANVLTF | TGTGCCAGCAGTGAAAGAGACGTCTCCTCTGGGGCCAACGTCCTGACTTTC
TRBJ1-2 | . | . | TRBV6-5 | CASSYSGEVYGYTF | TGTGCCAGCAGTTACTCAGGGGAAGTCTATGGCTACACCTTC
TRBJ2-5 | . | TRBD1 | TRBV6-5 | CASSGQGPSKTQYF | TGTGCCAGCTCGGGACAGGGGCCCTCCAAGACCCAGTACTTC
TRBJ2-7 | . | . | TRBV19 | CASSIGQGEYEQYF | TGTGCCAGTAGTATAGGGCAGGGCGAGTATGAGCAGTACTTC
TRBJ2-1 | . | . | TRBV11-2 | CASSSRGGAGRGNEQFF | TGTGCCAGCAGCTCCAGAGGGGGAGCGGGCCGAGGCAATGAGCAGTTCTTC
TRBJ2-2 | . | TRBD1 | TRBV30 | CAWTDRVNTGELFF | TGTGCCTGGACCGACAGGGTTAACACCGGGGAGCTGTTTTTT
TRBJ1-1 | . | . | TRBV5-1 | CATRSGGSYTEAFF | TGCGCCACCAGGAGCGGGGGCTCGTACACTGAAGCTTTCTTT
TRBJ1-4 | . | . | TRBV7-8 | CASSLNLGGLNEKLFF | TGTGCCAGCAGCCTCAACCTTGGGGGCCTGAATGAAAAACTGTTTTTT
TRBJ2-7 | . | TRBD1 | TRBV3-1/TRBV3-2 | CASSQMGQGIYEQYF | TGTGCCAGCAGCCAAATGGGACAGGGGATTTACGAGCAGTACTTC
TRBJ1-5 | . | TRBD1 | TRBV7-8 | CASSLASTGSGNQPQHF | TGTGCCAGCAGCTTAGCATCGACAGGGAGCGGCAATCAGCCCCAGCATTTT
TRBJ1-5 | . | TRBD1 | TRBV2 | CASSRDQGAANQPQHF | TGTGCCAGCAGTAGAGATCAGGGGGCCGCCAATCAGCCCCAGCATTTT
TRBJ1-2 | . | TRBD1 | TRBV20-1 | CSGTGLGTTF | TGCAGTGGGACAGGGCTCGGGACCACCTTC
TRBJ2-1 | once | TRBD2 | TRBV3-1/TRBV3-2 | CASSQKGLAGGGSYNEQFF | TGTGCCAGCAGCCAAAAAGGGCTAGCGGGAGGAGGTTCCTACAATGAGCAGTTCTTC
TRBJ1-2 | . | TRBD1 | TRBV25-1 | CASRHRGWGYGYTF | TGTGCCAGCCGTCACAGGGGCTGGGGCTATGGCTACACCTTC
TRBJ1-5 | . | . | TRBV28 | CASSYGTAQPQHF | TGTGCCAGCAGTTACGGGACTGCTCAGCCCCAGCATTTT
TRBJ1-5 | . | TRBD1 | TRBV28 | CASSSDRGSQRQPQHF | TGTGCCAGCAGTTCTGACAGGGGTTCCCAGAGGCAGCCCCAGCATTTT
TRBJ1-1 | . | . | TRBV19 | CASSMQGPGEAFF | TGTGCCAGTAGTATGCAGGGGCCGGGAGAAGCTTTCTTT
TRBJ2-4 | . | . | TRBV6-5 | CATNPLAKNIQYF | TGTGCCACCAATCCACTAGCCAAAAACATTCAGTACTTC
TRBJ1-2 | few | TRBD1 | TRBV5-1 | CASSTLQGEGLNGYTF | TGCGCCAGCAGCACCCTACAGGGGGAAGGGTTAAATGGCTACACCTTC
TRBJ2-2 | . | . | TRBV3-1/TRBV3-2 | CASRLGAANTGELFF | TGTGCCAGCAGATTGGGGGCCGCGAACACCGGGGAGCTGTTTTTT
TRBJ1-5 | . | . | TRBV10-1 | CASNSGRDPHSDQPQHF | TGCGCCAGCAATTCGGGCAGGGACCCCCATTCTGATCAGCCCCAGCATTTT
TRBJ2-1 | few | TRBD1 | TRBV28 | CASTYGQDRAHEQFF | TGTGCCAGCACCTACGGTCAGGACAGGGCCCATGAGCAGTTCTTC
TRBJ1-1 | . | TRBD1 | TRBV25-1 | CASSDRDRNTEAFF | TGTGCCAGCAGTGACCGGGACAGGAACACTGAAGCTTTCTTT
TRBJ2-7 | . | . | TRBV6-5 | CASSGWGNEQYF | TGTGCCAGCTCTGGGTGGGGGAACGAGCAGTACTTC
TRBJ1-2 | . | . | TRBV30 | CAWIQGFGGYTF | TGTGCCTGGATCCAGGGGTTTGGTGGCTACACCTTC
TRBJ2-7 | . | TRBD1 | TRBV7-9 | CASSPRQGSYEQYF | TGTGCCAGCAGCCCACGACAGGGTTCCTACGAGCAGTACTTC
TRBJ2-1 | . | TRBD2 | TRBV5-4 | CASSLGGLAGDNEQFF | TGTGCCAGCAGCTTGGGAGGACTAGCGGGAGACAATGAGCAGTTCTTC
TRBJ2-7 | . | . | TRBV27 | CASGQGGGYEQYF | TGTGCCAGCGGGCAGGGTGGGGGCTACGAGCAGTACTTC
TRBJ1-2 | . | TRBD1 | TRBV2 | CASTTRTGNYGYTF | TGTGCCAGCACAACCCGGACAGGGAACTATGGCTACACCTTC
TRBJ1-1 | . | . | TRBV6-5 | CASSYGAGNTEAFF | TGTGCCAGCAGTTACGGAGCAGGGAATACTGAAGCTTTCTTT
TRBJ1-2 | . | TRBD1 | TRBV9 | CASRPTDRGVTKNYGYTF | TGTGCCAGCAGACCTACGGACAGGGGGGTAACTAAGAACTATGGCTACACCTTC